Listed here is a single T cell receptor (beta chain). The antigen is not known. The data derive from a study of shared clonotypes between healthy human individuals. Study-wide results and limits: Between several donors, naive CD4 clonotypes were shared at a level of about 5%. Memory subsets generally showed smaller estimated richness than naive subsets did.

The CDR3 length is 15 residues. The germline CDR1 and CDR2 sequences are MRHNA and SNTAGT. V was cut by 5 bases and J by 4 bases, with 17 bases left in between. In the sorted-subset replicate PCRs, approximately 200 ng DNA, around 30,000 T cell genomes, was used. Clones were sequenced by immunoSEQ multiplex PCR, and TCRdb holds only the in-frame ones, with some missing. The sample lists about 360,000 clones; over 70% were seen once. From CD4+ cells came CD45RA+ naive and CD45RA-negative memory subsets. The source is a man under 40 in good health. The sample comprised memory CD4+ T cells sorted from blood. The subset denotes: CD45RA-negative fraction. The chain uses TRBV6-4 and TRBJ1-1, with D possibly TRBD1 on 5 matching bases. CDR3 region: CASSTTMGGATEAFF. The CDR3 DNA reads TGTGCCAGCAGTACTACCATGGGAGGGGCCACTGAAGCTTTCTTT.